Listed below are T cell receptor beta chains from one sample, sequenced in a study of cytomegalovirus exposure and HLA in healthy donors. Data came from immunoSEQ multiplex PCR; TCRdb stores just in-frame clones and leaves some out. The repertoire holds around 130,000 clones, with 75% to 90% as singletons. The specimen was PBMCs. The receptors derive from a man between 25 and 39 years old in good health and CMV-seronegative. Each CDR3 is given with its conserved first and last residue. D genes are given only for firm matches. Part of the rows lack a size; the others show once, few, many or a class for expanded clones.

size,J,D,V,CDR3,DNA
-,TRBJ2-1,TRBD2,TRBV7-2,CASSLGLAATNEQFF,TGTGCCAGCAGCCTGGGACTAGCCGCGACCAATGAGCAGTTCTTC
-,TRBJ2-1,-,TRBV5-1,CASSGGSSYNEQFF,TGCGCCAGCAGCGGGGGGAGCTCCTACAATGAGCAGTTCTTC
-,TRBJ2-7,TRBD2,TRBV19,CATRDYPSYEQYF,TGTGCCACTCGGGACTACCCTTCCTACGAGCAGTACTTC
-,TRBJ1-3,TRBD1,TRBV27,CASSPAGQGNTIYF,TGTGCCAGCAGTCCCGCTGGACAGGGCAACACCATATATTTT
few,TRBJ2-3,-,TRBV10-2,CASSDVLDTQYF,TGCGCCAGCAGTGATGTCCTCGATACGCAGTATTTT
-,TRBJ2-3,TRBD2,TRBV5-1,CASSPRTSGSSDTQYF,TGCGCCAGCAGCCCCAGGACTAGCGGGAGTTCGGATACGCAGTATTTT
-,TRBJ1-2,TRBD1,TRBV27,CASSLRTGFTGYTF,TGTGCCAGCAGTTTAAGGACAGGGTTTACTGGCTACACCTTC
-,TRBJ1-2,-,TRBV6-5,CASRFLYGYTF,TGTGCCAGCAGGTTCTTATATGGCTACACCTTC
-,TRBJ1-2,-,TRBV18,CASSPLSGAAEGNGYPF,TGTGCCAGCTCACCACTGAGCGGGGCCGCTGAGGGGAATGGCTACCCCTTC
-,TRBJ1-1,-,TRBV2,CASRQAEIEAFF,TGTGCCAGTCGACAAGCTGAAATTGAAGCTTTCTTT
-,TRBJ2-7,-,TRBV2,CASTPGANYEQYF,TGTGCCAGCACCCCAGGGGCCAACTACGAGCAGTACTTC
-,TRBJ1-5,-,TRBV7-8,CASSLGLEWGGNQPQHF,TGTGCCAGCAGCTTAGGGCTCGAGTGGGGGGGGAATCAGCCCCAGCATTTT
-,TRBJ2-7,-,TRBV5-6,CASSLVSGHEQYF,TGTGCCAGCAGCTTGGTGTCAGGGCACGAGCAGTACTTC
-,TRBJ2-3,-,TRBV2,CASTTGVGTQYF,TGTGCCAGCACCACCGGGGTGGGTACGCAGTATTTT
-,TRBJ2-7,-,TRBV5-1,CASSLVEGTYEQYF,TGCGCCAGCAGCTTGGTGGAGGGGACCTACGAGCAGTACTTC
-,TRBJ2-5,TRBD1,TRBV7-2,CASSLGGQGWETQYF,TGTGCCAGCAGCTTAGGGGGACAGGGGTGGGAGACCCAGTACTTC
few,TRBJ2-7,TRBD1,TRBV6-5,CASSYKGQSSYEQYF,TGTGCCAGCAGTTACAAGGGACAGAGCTCCTACGAGCAGTACTTC
-,TRBJ1-1,-,TRBV28,CASTDSGGGEAFF,TGTGCCAGCACTGATTCCGGGGGGGGTGAAGCTTTCTTT
-,TRBJ2-3,TRBD2,TRBV7-3,CASSHTSVTDTQYF,TGTGCCAGCAGCCACACTAGCGTCACAGATACGCAGTATTTT
few,TRBJ2-5,TRBD2,TRBV29-1,CSVVGGGGGETQYF,TGCAGCGTTGTTGGGGGTGGGGGAGGGGAGACCCAGTACTTC
-,TRBJ2-1,TRBD1,TRBV28,CASSTGGASREQFF,TGTGCCAGCAGTACAGGGGGCGCCTCAAGGGAGCAGTTCTTC
-,TRBJ2-7,TRBD1,TRBV9,CASSRLDRAEQYF,TGTGCCAGCAGCAGATTGGACAGGGCCGAGCAGTACTTC